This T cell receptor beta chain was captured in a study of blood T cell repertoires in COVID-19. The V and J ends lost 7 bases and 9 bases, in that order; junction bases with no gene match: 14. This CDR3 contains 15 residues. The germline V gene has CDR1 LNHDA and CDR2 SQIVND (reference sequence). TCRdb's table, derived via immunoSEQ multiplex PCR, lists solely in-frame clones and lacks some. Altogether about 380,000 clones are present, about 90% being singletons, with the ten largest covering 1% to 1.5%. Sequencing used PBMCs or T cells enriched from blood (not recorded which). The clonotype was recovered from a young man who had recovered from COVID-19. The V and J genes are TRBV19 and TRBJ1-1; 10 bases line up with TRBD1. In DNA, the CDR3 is TGTGCCAGTAACAAGCCGGAGGGACAGGGGCCAAAAGCTTTCTTT. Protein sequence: CASNKPEGQGPKAFF.